These T cell receptor beta chains were read from a single sample in a study of OX40 agonist ivuxolimab in advanced cancers. Only in-frame clones appear in the TCRdb table, and some are missing; sequencing was by immunoSEQ multiplex PCR. The sample lists roughly 23,000 clones; roughly 80% were seen once. The sequences come from CD4+ or CD8+ T cells sorted from blood, collected in a trial of the OX40 agonist ivuxolimab. The source of these receptors is an adult with an advanced solid tumor such as melanoma, head and neck, liver or kidney cancer. The CDR3 runs from the conserved cysteine through the conserved F or W. Expanded clones are given a class, and other clones once, few, many or no size at all.

V gene: TRBV4-1; clone size: -; CDR3 protein: CASSQGATAGSSYEQYF
V gene: TRBV2; clone size: once; CDR3 protein: CASSEWTDQETQYF
V gene: TRBV19; clone size: -; CDR3 protein: CASSMSDYSNQPQHF
V gene: TRBV2; clone size: -; CDR3 protein: CASSGGQGPGGTQYF
V gene: TRBV6-5; clone size: -; CDR3 protein: CASSSGTLHEQYF
V gene: TRBV6-5; clone size: -; CDR3 protein: CASSWGEGYGYTF
V gene: TRBV4-2; clone size: -; CDR3 protein: CASSHNPVAGNEQFF
V gene: TRBV7-8; clone size: -; CDR3 protein: CASSPGSTNYGYTF
V gene: TRBV7-7; clone size: -; CDR3 protein: CASTRWVAGGNEQFF
V gene: TRBV7-9; clone size: -; CDR3 protein: CASSPGMPGTQYF
V gene: TRBV9; clone size: -; CDR3 protein: CASSPEGTGNDGYTF
V gene: TRBV29-1; clone size: few; CDR3 protein: CSVELTSGGGGIEQFF
V gene: TRBV4-1; clone size: -; CDR3 protein: CASSQDKGLGSYEQYF
V gene: TRBV4-3; clone size: -; CDR3 protein: CASSQDGRGGLMETQYF
V gene: TRBV5-6; clone size: -; CDR3 protein: CASSSDPYEQYF
V gene: TRBV7-9; clone size: -; CDR3 protein: CASSLLGSYGEQFF
V gene: TRBV28; clone size: few; CDR3 protein: CASRVTGGSYNEQFF
V gene: TRBV27; clone size: once; CDR3 protein: CASSLMRDIYEQYF
V gene: TRBV14; clone size: -; CDR3 protein: CASSRGSGAYEQYF
V gene: TRBV27; clone size: -; CDR3 protein: CASSLSIGPNEQFF
V gene: TRBV30; clone size: -; CDR3 protein: CAQGEGGIAFF
V gene: TRBV13; clone size: once; CDR3 protein: CASSFRRSGANVLTF